The 24 T cell receptor beta chains given below trace back to one sample, sequenced in a study of blood T cell repertoires in COVID-19. Only in-frame clones appear in the TCRdb table, and some are missing; sequencing was by immunoSEQ multiplex PCR. The table lists over 60,000 clones, roughly nine tenths of them singletons. Sequencing used peripheral blood. Receptors were obtained from an elderly man with acute or convalescent COVID-19.

Here the CDR3 reads CASSSLTGAYGYTF. DNA for the CDR3: TGTGCCAGCAGTTCCCTTACAGGGGCGTATGGCTACACCTTC. This rearrangement joins TRBV6-6 to TRBJ1-2; the match to TRBD1 covers 7 bases. The CDR3 consists of 14 residues. Germline V CDR1 and CDR2: MNHNY, SVGAGI (reference sequence). After removal of 4 bases from V and 5 bases from J, the junction contained 7 bases not matched to a gene.

The sample holds one count of this clone. DNA for the CDR3: TGTGCCAGTAACCCAGCTGACAGGAGTGGCTACACCTTC. It codes for CASNPADRSGYTF. The chain has TRBV19 and TRBJ1-2; D possibly corresponds to TRBD1 (6 bases). V gave up 7 bases and J gave up 7 bases, with 16 bases separating them. The germline gives CDR1 LNHDA, CDR2 SQIVND (reference sequence). The CDR3 is 13 residues long.

The CDR3 spells CASSPPQGTEAFF. As DNA, the CDR3 is TGTGCCAGCAGCCCCCCGCAGGGAACTGAAGCTTTCTTT. The chain couples TRBV9 to TRBJ1-1; maybe TRBD1 (5 bases). CDR1 SGDLS and CDR2 YYNGEE come from the germline V gene. The length of the CDR3 is 13 residues. The V gene lost 4 bases and the J gene lost 5 bases, with 12 bases spanning the gap.

The rearrangement links TRBV25-1 to TRBJ2-7; D gene unclear. Deletions cut 2 bases from V and 5 bases from J, with 7 bases between. Germline lookup yields CDR1 MGHDK and CDR2 SYGVNS. The CDR3 runs to 12 residues. DNA of the CDR3: TGTGCCAGCAGTGAAACCTATGACGAGCAGTACTTC. This translates into CASSETYDEQYF.

With respect to this clone: Distinct nucleotide sequences in the sample also encode this CDR3. The chain links TRBV29-1 to TRBJ1-1; TRBD1 matches at 7 bases. The V segment lost 5 bases and the J segment 1 base; nucleotides outside the gene matches: 1. This CDR3 has 12 residues. From germline, CDR1 is SQVTM and CDR2 ANQGSEA. The CDR3 is CSVRQGNTEAFF. CDR3 bases: TGCAGCGTTCGACAGGGGAACACTGAAGCTTTCTTT.

V is TRBV6-6 and J is TRBJ1-4, with 7 bases that match TRBD1. V lost 4 bases and J lost 0; bases outside the gene matches: 5. From germline, CDR1 is MNHNY and CDR2 SVGAGI (reference sequence). The CDR3 spans 16 residues. The CDR3 DNA is TGTGCCAGCAGTTCGTTAGGGACAGCAACTAATGAAAAACTGTTTTTT. It encodes CASSSLGTATNEKLFF.

The chain couples TRBV21-1 to TRBJ2-1; TRBD2, the table's D call, lacks a check against the DNA. TRBV21-1 is a listed pseudogene. The CDR3 sequence is 13 residues long. CDR3 nucleotides: TGTGCCAGCAGCAGTTGCGGTGGCGGAGAGCAGTTCTTC. Translation gives CASSSCGGGEQFF.

The chain carries TRBV19 and TRBJ1-4, with 9 bases matching TRBD1. V gave up 4 bases and J gave up 7 bases; unmatched junction bases: 7. The CDR3 has 15 residues. In germline, CDR1 is LNHDA, CDR2 SQIVND (reference sequence). The CDR3 loop reads CASSSTGTGSEKLFF. The CDR3 region has the DNA TGTGCCAGTAGTAGTACCGGGACAGGGAGTGAAAAACTGTTTTTT.

The chain has TRBV19 and TRBJ2-6; D is unresolved. V shed 7 bases and J shed 2 bases, with 12 bases lying between them. CDR3 length: 15 amino acids. The germline CDR1 and CDR2 sequences are LNHDA and SQIVND (reference sequence). The CDR3 sequence is CASTTPVAGANVLTF. CDR3 bases: TGTGCCAGTACCACCCCGGTAGCTGGGGCCAACGTCCTGACTTTC.

This chain joins TRBV19 and TRBJ2-1; 10 positions agree with TRBD2. V trimming: 4 bases; J trimming: 0 bases; junction bases outside the gene matches: 0. From germline, CDR1 is LNHDA and CDR2 SQIVND (reference sequence). This CDR3 has 15 residues. CDR3 nucleotides: TGTGCCAGTAGTACTAGCGGGAGCTCCTACAATGAGCAGTTCTTC. Its protein is CASSTSGSSYNEQFF.

The V and J genes are TRBV6-5 and TRBJ2-2; 9 positions match TRBD2. Per germline, CDR1 MNHEY and CDR2 SVGAGI. V trimming: 4 bases; J trimming: 10 bases; junction bases outside the gene matches: 10. This CDR3 spans 15 amino acids. This CDR3 reads CASSSVAGGLVELFF. DNA of the CDR3: TGTGCCAGCAGTTCCGTGGCGGGGGGGCTGGTGGAGCTGTTTTTT.

The chain recombines TRBV7-9 with TRBJ2-1; D not certain. The CDR3 length is 12 residues. In germline, CDR1 is SEHNR, CDR2 FQNEAQ (reference sequence). Trimming stripped 5 bases from V and 3 bases from J, with 5 bases between. CDR3 bases: TGTGCCAGCAGCCCAGGCTACAATGAGCAGTTCTTC. Its protein product is CASSPGYNEQFF.

In its sample, this clone was seen once. The chain couples TRBV19 to TRBJ1-2; 7 positions match TRBD1. Germline V gene lookup returns CDR1 LNHDA and CDR2 SQIVND (reference sequence). This CDR3 region has 15 residues. V was pared by 1 base and J by 2 bases, with 4 bases of the junction left unmatched. The CDR3 region has the DNA TGTGCCAGTAGTATAGTTTACAGGGGAAACTATGGCTACACCTTC. Residues: CASSIVYRGNYGYTF. The entire variable domain, with the rest obtained from reference TRBV19 and TRBJ1-2, is as follows: DGGITQSPKYLFRKEGQNVTLSCEQNLNHDAMYWYRQDPGQGLRLIYYSQIVNDFQKGDIAEGYSVSREKKESFPLTVTSAQKNPTAFYLCASSIVYRGNYGYTFGSGTRLTVV.

This rearrangement joins TRBV5-8 to TRBJ2-1, with TRBD1 matching over 9 bases. This CDR3 spans 15 amino acids. The V gene end was trimmed by 10 bases and the J gene end by 7 bases; junction bases not matched to a gene: 15. Germline CDR1 and CDR2: SGHTS and YDEGEE. The CDR3: CAGGAPGQGKNEQFF. CDR3 coding DNA: TGTGCCGGGGGGGCCCCGGGACAGGGTAAGAATGAGCAGTTCTTC.

CDR3 DNA sequence: TGCGCCAGCAGCTTGCCCCAAGCGGGGGGGCGAGCGGATACGCAGTATTTT. Its protein product is CASSLPQAGGRADTQYF. The chain carries TRBV5-1 and TRBJ2-3; 10 nucleotides align to TRBD2. Germline V gene sequence: CDR1 SGHRS, CDR2 YFSETQ. V shed 1 base and J 6 bases; nucleotides not matched to a gene: 11. The CDR3 consists of 17 residues.

V usage is TRBV12-5 and J usage is TRBJ2-2, with 11 bases that match TRBD2. The length of the CDR3 is 14 residues. The junction had 5 bases not matched to a gene; V was cut back by 11 bases and J by 3 bases. Germline CDR1 reads LGHNT; CDR2 reads FRNRAP. CDR3 sequence: CASTSGSYTGELFF. The CDR3 nucleotides read TGTGCTTCAACTAGCGGGAGTTACACCGGGGAGCTGTTTTTT.

The chain employs TRBV3-1 (or the pseudogene TRBV3-2) and TRBJ2-3, with TRBD1 matching over 9 bases. The CDR3 extends over 16 amino acids. Germline lookup yields CDR1 LGHDT and CDR2 YNNKEL (reference sequence). V lost 4 bases, J lost 5 bases, and 10 bases stayed unmatched. CDR3 sequence reads: CASSPSDRGRKDTQYF. The CDR3 DNA follows: TGTGCCAGCAGCCCCTCGGACAGGGGAAGAAAAGATACGCAGTATTTT.

This clone was observed once. V gene TRBV7-7 combines with J gene TRBJ1-5; D uncertain. V was cut by 3 bases and J by 1 base, with 10 bases left in between. Germline V gives CDR1 SSHAT, CDR2 FNYEAQ (reference sequence). This CDR3 contains 15 residues. The CDR3 sequence is CASSFEGVSNQPQHF. The CDR3 coding sequence is TGTGCCAGCAGCTTCGAGGGAGTGAGCAATCAGCCCCAGCATTTT.

The V gene is TRBV7-2, the J gene TRBJ1-5, with D possibly matching TRBD1 (5 bases). V was cut by 5 bases and J by 5 bases, with 10 bases left in between. Germline V lookup: CDR1 SGHTA, CDR2 FQGNSA. This CDR3 contains 13 residues. CDR3 in amino acids: CASSLTVDQPQHF. The DNA for the CDR3 is TGTGCCAGCAGCCTGACAGTAGATCAGCCCCAGCATTTT.

The DNA of the CDR3 is TGTGCCAGCACCCTAGGGGACACCATATATTTT. Translation gives CASTLGDTIYF. V is TRBV12-3 or TRBV12-4 and J is TRBJ1-3; TRBD1 is a possible D gene (5 bases). The CDR3 is 11 residues long. Trimming shortened V by 7 bases and J by 8 bases, and 9 bases separated the two germline ends.

This chain joins TRBV20-1 and TRBJ2-7, with TRBD1 identical over 11 bases. The CDR3 runs 15 residues. CDR1 and CDR2 (germline): DFQATT, SNEGSKA (reference sequence). With V trimmed by 5 bases and J by 3 bases, 9 bases remained unmatched. The DNA for the CDR3 is TGCAGTGCTGGTGGACAGGGGGCTATTCTCTACGAGCAGTACTTC. It encodes CSAGGQGAILYEQYF.

The J gene is TRBJ2-5, the V gene TRBV11-2, with D tentatively TRBD2 (6 bases). Germline loops: CDR1 SGHAT, CDR2 FQNNGV. CDR3 length equals 16 residues. The ends were cut back, 5 bases at V and 3 bases at J, with 19 bases in the middle. CDR3 amino acids: CASSPGLTYQEETQYF. The CDR3 nucleotides read TGTGCCAGCAGCCCCGGACTAACCTATCAAGAAGAGACCCAGTACTTC. Looking up the rest from reference TRBV11-2 and TRBJ2-5 gives the full variable domain: EAGVAQSPRYKIIEKRQSVAFWCNPISGHATLYWYQQILGQGPKLLIQFQNNGVVDDSQLPKDRFSAERLKGVDSTLKIQPAKLEDSAVYLCASSPGLTYQEETQYFGPGTRLLVL.

The CDR3 reads CAISEGGENQPQHF. The CDR3 region has the DNA TGTGCCATCAGCGAGGGGGGGGAGAATCAGCCCCAGCATTTT. The J gene is TRBJ1-5, the V gene TRBV10-3, with D perhaps TRBD1 (6 bases). V lost 6 bases to trimming and J lost 4 bases, with 13 bases between them. Germline V gene lookup returns CDR1 ENHRY and CDR2 SYGVKD. This CDR3 has 14 residues.

The chain employs TRBV12-3 or TRBV12-4 and TRBJ1-2, with D possibly being TRBD1 (6 bases). CDR3 size: 12 residues. The ends were cut back, 6 bases at V and 5 bases at J, with 10 bases in the middle. The CDR3 sequence is CASSPRGYGYTF. The CDR3 DNA follows: TGTGCCAGCAGCCCCAGGGGTTATGGCTACACCTTC.